This T cell receptor (beta chain) stems from a study of blood T cell repertoires in COVID-19. At the level of the study: From the United States, Italy and Spain came samples of acute and convalescent COVID-19.

Trimming stripped 0 bases from V and 11 bases from J, with 13 bases between. The CDR3 is 13 residues long. The germline V gene has CDR1 MNHNS and CDR2 SASEGT. Original processing notes: Estimation of nucleated cell counts was performed using reference gene primer amplification. Clones were read by immunoSEQ multiplex PCR, and TCRdb kept only the in-frame ones, dropping some. That table furnishes V, J and clone size, whereas the DNA furnished D and trimming. The sample consists of 250,000 to 350,000 clones, around 91% of them appearing once. This sequence was found in a woman aged 18-29 years who had recovered from COVID-19. The sample was PBMCs or T cells enriched from blood (not recorded which). This rearrangement joins TRBV6-1 to TRBJ1-1; D not resolved. In DNA form, the CDR3 reads TGTGCCAGCAGTGAAGCGGAGGTGAACTGGGCTTTCTTT. This encodes CASSEAEVNWAFF.